This T cell receptor beta chain was captured in a study of blood T cell repertoires in COVID-19. Study-level background: Specimens from acute and convalescent COVID-19 originated in the United States, Italy and Spain. In each case, the material was cDNA or gDNA derived from T cells, B-cell-depleted T cells, or PBMCs.

The CDR3 runs 18 residues. Germline CDR1 reads LNHDA; CDR2 reads SQIVND (reference sequence). Trimming removed 1 base at V and 10 bases at J, with 26 bases between. Patients at the Seattle site were enrolled during active infection and followed longitudinally. The method was immunoSEQ multiplex PCR; TCRdb's version includes in-frame clones alone and lacks a portion of them. The sample contains approximately 180,000 clones, approximately 87% of which appear only once. Sequencing input: peripheral blood. The sequence derives from a person aged 65 to 79 with COVID-19, enrolled during active disease. The chain uses TRBV19 and TRBJ2-1, with D possibly TRBD2 on 6 matching bases. CDR3 residues: CASSIGPPDGGVVREQFF. The DNA for the CDR3 is TGTGCCAGTAGTATAGGGCCCCCCGACGGGGGTGTCGTCAGGGAGCAGTTCTTC.